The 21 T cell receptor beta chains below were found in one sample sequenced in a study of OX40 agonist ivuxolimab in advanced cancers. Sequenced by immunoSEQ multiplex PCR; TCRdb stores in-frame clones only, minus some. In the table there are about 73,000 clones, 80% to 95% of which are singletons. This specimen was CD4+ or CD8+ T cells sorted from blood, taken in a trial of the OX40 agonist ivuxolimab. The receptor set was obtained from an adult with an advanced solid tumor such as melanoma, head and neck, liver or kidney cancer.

CDR3 in amino acids: CASSLDRAYEQYF. The CDR3, as DNA: TGTGCCAGCAGCTTAGACAGGGCCTACGAGCAGTACTTC. The chain couples TRBV7-2 to TRBJ2-7; TRBD1 is a possible D gene (6 bases). The CDR3 runs to 13 residues. Per the germline V gene, CDR1 is SGHTA and CDR2 is FQGNSA. V dropped 1 base and J dropped 2 bases, with 6 bases sitting between them.

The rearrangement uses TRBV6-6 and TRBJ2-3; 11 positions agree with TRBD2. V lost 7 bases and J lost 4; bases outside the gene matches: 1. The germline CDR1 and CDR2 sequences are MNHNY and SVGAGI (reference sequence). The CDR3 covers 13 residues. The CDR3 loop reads CASTGLAADTQYF. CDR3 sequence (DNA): TGTGCCAGCACGGGACTAGCGGCAGATACGCAGTATTTT.

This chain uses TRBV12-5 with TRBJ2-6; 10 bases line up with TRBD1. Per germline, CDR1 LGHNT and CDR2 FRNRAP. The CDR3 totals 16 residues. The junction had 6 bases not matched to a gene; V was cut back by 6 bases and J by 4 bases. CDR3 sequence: CASGPGQGTGANVLTF. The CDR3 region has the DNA TGTGCTAGTGGACCGGGACAGGGGACCGGGGCCAACGTCCTGACTTTC.

DNA for the CDR3: TGCGCCATCCGAGGGAGAGGGAAGTATTTT. It encodes CAIRGRGKYF. The chain employs TRBV10-1 and TRBJ2-3; tentative D call: TRBD2 (5 bases). CDR3 length: 10 residues. V lost 10 bases and J 13 bases, leaving 15 bases between the germline ends. Germline assignment: CDR1 WNHNN and CDR2 SYGVQD (reference sequence).

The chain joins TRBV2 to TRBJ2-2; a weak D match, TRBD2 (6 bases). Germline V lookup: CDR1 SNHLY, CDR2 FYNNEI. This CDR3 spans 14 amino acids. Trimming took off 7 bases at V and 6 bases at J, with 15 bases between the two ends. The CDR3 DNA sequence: TGTGCCAGCAATGGCGGGGCGTTGTCCGGGGAGCTGTTTTTT. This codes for CASNGGALSGELFF.

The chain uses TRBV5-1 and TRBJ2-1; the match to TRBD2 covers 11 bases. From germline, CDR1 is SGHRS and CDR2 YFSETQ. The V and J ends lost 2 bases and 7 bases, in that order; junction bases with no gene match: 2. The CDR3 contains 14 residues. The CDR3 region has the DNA TGCGCCAGCAGCTTACTAGCGGGAGTTAATGAGCAGTTCTTC. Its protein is CASSLLAGVNEQFF. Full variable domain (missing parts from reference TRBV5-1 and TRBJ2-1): KAGVTQTPRYLIKTRGQQVTLSCSPISGHRSVSWYQQTPGQGLQFLFEYFSETQRNKGNFPGRFSGRQFSNSRSEMNVSTLELGDSALYLCASSLLAGVNEQFFGPGTRLTVL.

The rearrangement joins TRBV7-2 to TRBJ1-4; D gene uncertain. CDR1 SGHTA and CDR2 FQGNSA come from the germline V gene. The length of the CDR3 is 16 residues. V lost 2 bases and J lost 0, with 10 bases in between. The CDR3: CASSLRGRATNEKLFF. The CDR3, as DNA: TGTGCCAGCAGCTTACGTGGGCGGGCAACTAATGAAAAACTGTTTTTT. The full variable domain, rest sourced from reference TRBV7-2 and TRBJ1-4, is GAGVSQSPSNKVTEKGKDVELRCDPISGHTALYWYRQSLGQGLEFLIYFQGNSAPDKSGLPSDRFSAERTGGSVSTLTIQRTQQEDSAVYLCASSLRGRATNEKLFFGSGTQLSVL.

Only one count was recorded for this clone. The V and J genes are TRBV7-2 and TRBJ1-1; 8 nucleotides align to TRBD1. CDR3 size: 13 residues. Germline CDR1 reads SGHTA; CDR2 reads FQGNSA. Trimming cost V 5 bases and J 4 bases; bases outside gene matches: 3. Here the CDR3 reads CASSGQGSTEAFF. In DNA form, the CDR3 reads TGTGCCAGCAGCGGACAGGGTTCCACTGAAGCTTTCTTT.

The CDR3 DNA follows: TGCAGCGTCGGGAGGGGTAGTAAAGACGAGCAGTACTTC. Translation gives CSVGRGSKDEQYF. The rearrangement joins TRBV29-1 to TRBJ2-7; 8 bases line up with TRBD2. V lost 6 bases to trimming and J lost 5 bases; unmatched junction nucleotides: 9. The CDR3 runs to 13 residues. Germline V lookup: CDR1 SQVTM, CDR2 ANQGSEA.

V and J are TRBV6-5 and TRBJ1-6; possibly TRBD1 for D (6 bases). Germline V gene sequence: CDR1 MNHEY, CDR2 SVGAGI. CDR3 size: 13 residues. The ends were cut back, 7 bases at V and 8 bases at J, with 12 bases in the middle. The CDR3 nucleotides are TGTGCCAGCACGCGGGGGCTGGATTCACCCCTCCACTTT. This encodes CASTRGLDSPLHF.

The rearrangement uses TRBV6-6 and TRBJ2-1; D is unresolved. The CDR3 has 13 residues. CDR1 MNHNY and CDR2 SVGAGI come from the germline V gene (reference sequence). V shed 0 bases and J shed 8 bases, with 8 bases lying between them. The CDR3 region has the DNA TGTGCCAGCAGTTACTCGTCCATCCATGAGCAGTTCTTC. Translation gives CASSYSSIHEQFF.

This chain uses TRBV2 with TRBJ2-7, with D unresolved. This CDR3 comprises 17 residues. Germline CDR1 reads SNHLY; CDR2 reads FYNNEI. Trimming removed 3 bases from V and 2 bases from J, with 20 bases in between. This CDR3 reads CASSERTASLYPYEQYF. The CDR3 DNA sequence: TGTGCCAGCAGTGAGAGGACCGCTTCCTTATACCCCTACGAGCAGTACTTC.

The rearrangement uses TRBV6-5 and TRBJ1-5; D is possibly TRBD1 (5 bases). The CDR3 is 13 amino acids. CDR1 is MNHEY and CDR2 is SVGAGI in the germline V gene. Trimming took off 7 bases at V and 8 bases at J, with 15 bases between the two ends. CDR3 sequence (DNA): TGTGCCAGCAAAGGAGGGGTGAGGAAGCCCCAGCATTTT. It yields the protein CASKGGVRKPQHF.

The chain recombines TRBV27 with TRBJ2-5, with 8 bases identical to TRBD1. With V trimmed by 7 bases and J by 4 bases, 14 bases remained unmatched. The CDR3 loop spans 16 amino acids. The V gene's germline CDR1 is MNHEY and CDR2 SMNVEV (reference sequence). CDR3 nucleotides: TGTGCCAGCACCCCAGCCAACAGGGGGGAATTAGAGACCCAGTACTTC. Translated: CASTPANRGELETQYF.

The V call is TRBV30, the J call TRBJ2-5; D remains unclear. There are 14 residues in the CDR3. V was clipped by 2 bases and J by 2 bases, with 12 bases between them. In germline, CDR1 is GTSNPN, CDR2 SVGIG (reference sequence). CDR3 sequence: CAWSPTGRQETQYF. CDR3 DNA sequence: TGTGCCTGGAGTCCTACCGGCAGGCAAGAGACCCAGTACTTC.

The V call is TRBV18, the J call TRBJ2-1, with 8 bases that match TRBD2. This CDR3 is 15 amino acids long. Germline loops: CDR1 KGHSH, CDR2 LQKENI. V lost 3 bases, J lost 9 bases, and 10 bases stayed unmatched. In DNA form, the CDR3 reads TGTGCCAGCTCACCGAAATCTGGGACTAGAGGTGAGCAGTTCTTC. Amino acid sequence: CASSPKSGTRGEQFF. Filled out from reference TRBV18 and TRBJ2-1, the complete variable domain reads NAGVMQNPRHLVRRRGQEARLRCSPMKGHSHVYWYRQLPEEGLKFMVYLQKENIIDESGMPKERFSAEFPKEGPSILRIQQVVRGDSAAYFCASSPKSGTRGEQFFGPGTRLTVL.

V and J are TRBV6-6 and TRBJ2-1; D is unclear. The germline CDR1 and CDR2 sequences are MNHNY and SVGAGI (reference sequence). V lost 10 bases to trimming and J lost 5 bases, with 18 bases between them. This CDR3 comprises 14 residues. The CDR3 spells CATAPGPAHNEQFF. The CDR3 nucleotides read TGTGCCACGGCTCCGGGCCCAGCGCACAATGAGCAGTTCTTC.

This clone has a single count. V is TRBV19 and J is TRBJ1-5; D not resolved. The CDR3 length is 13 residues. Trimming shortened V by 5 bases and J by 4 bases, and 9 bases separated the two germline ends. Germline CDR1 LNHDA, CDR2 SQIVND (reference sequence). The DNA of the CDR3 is TGTGCCAGTAGTCAGGAAAGAAATCAGCCCCAGCATTTT. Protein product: CASSQERNQPQHF.

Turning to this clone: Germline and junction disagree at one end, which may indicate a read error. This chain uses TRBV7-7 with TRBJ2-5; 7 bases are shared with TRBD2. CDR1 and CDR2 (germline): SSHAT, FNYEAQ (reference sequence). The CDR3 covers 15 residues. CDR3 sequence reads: CASSFQTSPSGAQYF. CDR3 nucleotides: TGTGCTAGCAGCTTCCAGACTAGCCCCAGTGGGGCCCAGTACTTC. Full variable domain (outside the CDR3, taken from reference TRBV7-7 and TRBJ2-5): GAGVSQSPRYKVTKRGQDVTLRCDPISSHATLYWYQQALGQGPEFLTYFNYEAQPDKSGLPSDRFSAERPEGSISTLTIQRTEQRDSAMYRCASSFQTSPSGAQYFGPGTRLLVL.

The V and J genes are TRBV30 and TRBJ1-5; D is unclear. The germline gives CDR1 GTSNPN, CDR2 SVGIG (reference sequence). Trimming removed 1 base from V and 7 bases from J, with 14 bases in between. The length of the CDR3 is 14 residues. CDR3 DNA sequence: TGTGCCTGGAGTGCGGCCGCTTTCGACCAGCCCCAGCATTTT. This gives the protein CAWSAAAFDQPQHF.

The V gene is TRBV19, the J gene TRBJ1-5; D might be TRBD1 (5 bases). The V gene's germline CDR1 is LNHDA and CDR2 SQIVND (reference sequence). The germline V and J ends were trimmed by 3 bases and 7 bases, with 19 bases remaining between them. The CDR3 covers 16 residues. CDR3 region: CASSISLQGGGQPQHF. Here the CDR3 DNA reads TGTGCCAGTAGTATTTCCCTCCAGGGAGGAGGACAGCCCCAGCATTTT.